The 27 T cell receptor beta chains below were found in one sample sequenced in a study of control samples from healthy donors and cancer patients. Sequencing used immunoSEQ multiplex PCR; TCRdb keeps in-frame clones, though not all of them. The sample consists of over 110,000 clones, about nine tenths of them appearing once. The sequencing sample was made of blood. The source of these receptors is a man aged 30 to 45 in good health.

The rearrangement links TRBV3-1 (or the pseudogene TRBV3-2) to TRBJ1-5, with D uncertain. Germline V CDR1 and CDR2: LGHDT, YNNKEL (reference sequence). V was trimmed by 1 base and J by 3 bases, leaving 13 bases between them. The CDR3 is made up of 16 amino acids. The CDR3 sequence is CASSQGWVADNQPQHF. Here the CDR3 DNA reads TGTGCCAGCAGCCAAGGGTGGGTGGCGGACAATCAGCCCCAGCATTTT.

The genes are TRBV7-8 and TRBJ1-3; 7 bases fit TRBD1. CDR1 and CDR2 (germline): SGHVS, FQNEAQ. Trimming cost V 1 base and J 0 bases; bases outside gene matches: 6. This CDR3 spans 17 amino acids. CDR3 protein: CASSLGRDSFSGNTIYF. CDR3 bases: TGTGCCAGCAGCTTAGGGCGGGACAGTTTCTCTGGAAACACCATATATTTT.

The rearrangement links TRBV2 to TRBJ1-5, with D unresolved. The V gene lost 6 bases and the J gene lost 3 bases, with 12 bases spanning the gap. The germline CDR1 and CDR2 sequences are SNHLY and FYNNEI. The length of the CDR3 is 14 residues. The CDR3 DNA sequence: TGTGCCAGCAGGTTGAACTCCAACAATCAGCCCCAGCATTTT. Amino acid sequence: CASRLNSNNQPQHF. Together with reference TRBV2 and TRBJ1-5, the CDR3 gives the full variable domain: EPEVTQTPSHQVTQMGQEVILRCVPISNHLYFYWYRQILGQKVEFLVSFYNNEISEKSEIFDDQFSVERPDGSNFTLKIRSTKLEDSAMYFCASRLNSNNQPQHFGDGTRLSIL.

This rearrangement joins TRBV18 to TRBJ2-4; 7 positions agree with TRBD1. The V segment lost 5 bases and the J segment 2 bases; nucleotides outside the gene matches: 9. CDR1 is KGHSH and CDR2 is LQKENI in the germline V gene. The CDR3 sequence is 16 residues long. The CDR3 DNA follows: TGTGCCAGCTCATCACAGGGGAGTGCGTCCAAAAACATTCAGTACTTC. This encodes CASSSQGSASKNIQYF. The complete variable domain, with remaining parts taken from reference TRBV18 and TRBJ2-4, reads NAGVMQNPRHLVRRRGQEARLRCSPMKGHSHVYWYRQLPEEGLKFMVYLQKENIIDESGMPKERFSAEFPKEGPSILRIQQVVRGDSAAYFCASSSQGSASKNIQYFGAGTRLSVL.

The rearrangement uses TRBV6-2 or TRBV6-3 and TRBJ1-1; D ambiguous. The CDR3 is 13 amino acids. Trimming stripped 5 bases from V and 1 base from J, with 8 bases between. Germline V CDR1 and CDR2: MNHEY, SVGEGT. This CDR3 is CASSVGKNTEAFF. The DNA for the CDR3 is TGTGCCAGCAGTGTAGGGAAGAACACTGAAGCTTTCTTT.

This chain uses TRBV27 with TRBJ2-3, with D uncertain. The CDR3 runs to 14 residues. Germline V gives CDR1 MNHEY, CDR2 SMNVEV (reference sequence). Deletions cut 0 bases from V and 4 bases from J, with 8 bases between. CDR3 in amino acids: CASSLSDGADTQYF. DNA for the CDR3: TGTGCCAGCAGTTTATCGGACGGAGCAGATACGCAGTATTTT.

The chain carries TRBV7-6 and TRBJ1-3; D not certain. Germline V CDR1 and CDR2: SGHVS, FNYEAQ. The CDR3 sequence is 16 residues long. V was pared by 0 bases and J by 2 bases, with 11 bases between. CDR3 protein: CASSLASGLTGNTIYF. The CDR3 DNA sequence: TGTGCCAGCAGCTTAGCATCAGGTTTAACTGGAAACACCATATATTTT.

V usage is TRBV3-1 (or the pseudogene TRBV3-2) and J usage is TRBJ2-3; no clear D. Germline V gene lookup returns CDR1 LGHDT and CDR2 YNNKEL (reference sequence). V was trimmed by 0 bases and J by 0 bases, leaving 7 bases between them. The CDR3 is made up of 15 amino acids. The CDR3 DNA follows: TGTGCCAGCAGCCAAGAGAGCGTCAGCACAGATACGCAGTATTTT. It translates to CASSQESVSTDTQYF.

The CDR3 here is CASSYRLAGTGANVLTF. The CDR3 bases are TGTGCCAGCAGTTACCGACTAGCGGGAACGGGGGCCAACGTCCTGACTTTC. V and J are TRBV2 and TRBJ2-6; 11 bases match TRBD2. The CDR3 totals 17 residues. V was clipped by 5 bases and J by 4 bases; unmatched bases: 7. Germline loops: CDR1 SNHLY, CDR2 FYNNEI.

The chain recombines TRBV12-3 or TRBV12-4 with TRBJ1-1; possible D gene TRBD1, 5 bases. There are 12 residues in the CDR3. Trimming left V 6 bases short and J 12 bases short, with 17 bases between. CDR3 sequence (DNA): TGTGCCAGCAGCCTAGACAGTTTCGTGACTTTCTTT. Protein product: CASSLDSFVTFF.

DNA of the CDR3: TGCGCCAGCAGTCCGGGACAGGGATATTCTGGGGCCAACGTCCTGACTTTC. It translates to CASSPGQGYSGANVLTF. This chain uses TRBV5-1 with TRBJ2-6; TRBD1 agrees at 9 bases. V lost 5 bases and J lost 1; bases outside the gene matches: 7. The CDR3 consists of 17 residues. Germline loops: CDR1 SGHRS, CDR2 YFSETQ.

This rearrangement joins TRBV30 to TRBJ1-3; D call uncertain. V was shortened by 3 bases and J by 4 bases, with 13 bases between the two germline ends. CDR3 length: 14 amino acids. Germline CDR1 reads GTSNPN; CDR2 reads SVGIG (reference sequence). The CDR3, as DNA: TGTGCCTGGAGATTAGAGAGATCGGGAAACACCATATATTTT. As protein: CAWRLERSGNTIYF.

This sequence joins TRBV27 and TRBJ1-4, with D possibly TRBD1 on 6 matching bases. Deletions cut 2 bases from V and 4 bases from J, with 11 bases between. Germline CDR1 MNHEY, CDR2 SMNVEV (reference sequence). The CDR3 is made up of 15 amino acids. CDR3 DNA sequence: TGTGCCAGCAGTTTACGGACAGACAATAATGAAAAACTGTTTTTT. It yields the protein CASSLRTDNNEKLFF.

The CDR3: CATSKSQGGTEAFF. CDR3 sequence (DNA): TGTGCCACCAGTAAAAGTCAGGGCGGGACTGAAGCTTTCTTT. The J gene is TRBJ1-1, the V gene TRBV24-1; D may be TRBD1 (5 bases). CDR3 length equals 14 residues. Germline V gene sequence: CDR1 KGHDR, CDR2 SFDVKD. V lost 6 bases and J lost 5, with 15 bases in between.

The chain links TRBV7-9 to TRBJ2-3; TRBD1 agrees at 7 bases. Germline lookup yields CDR1 SEHNR and CDR2 FQNEAQ (reference sequence). The V gene end was trimmed by 4 bases and the J gene end by 4 bases; junction bases not matched to a gene: 11. This CDR3 region has 16 residues. The CDR3 region is CASSSRPKGGPDTQYF. The CDR3 DNA follows: TGTGCCAGCAGCTCTCGACCAAAAGGGGGCCCAGATACGCAGTATTTT.

V gene TRBV24-1 combines with J gene TRBJ2-1, with D uncertain. CDR1 KGHDR and CDR2 SFDVKD come from the germline V gene. Trimming cost V 3 bases and J 0 bases, with 11 bases left between them. CDR3 length equals 16 residues. CDR3 amino acids: CATSDVDIASYNEQFF. CDR3 bases: TGTGCCACCAGTGATGTTGACATAGCCTCCTACAATGAGCAGTTCTTC.

V gene TRBV11-3 combines with J gene TRBJ2-7; D is uncertain. Trimming took off 2 bases at V and 7 bases at J, with 6 bases between the two ends. This CDR3 spans 11 amino acids. Germline CDR1 and CDR2: SGHNT and YENEEA. CDR3 nucleotides: TGTGCCAGCAGCTTATTCCAAGAGCAGTACTTC. Protein sequence: CASSLFQEQYF.

The rearrangement uses TRBV7-2 and TRBJ2-7; no reliable D call. This CDR3 contains 14 residues. CDR1 is SGHTA, CDR2 FQGNSA, per germline. V gave up 5 bases and J gave up 2 bases, with 13 bases separating them. The CDR3 DNA is TGTGCCAGCAGCGTCCGGGCCCAAACCTACGAGCAGTACTTC. Translation gives CASSVRAQTYEQYF.

The chain links TRBV6-5 to TRBJ1-1, with a possible D match to TRBD1 (6 bases). Trimming cost V 5 bases and J 2 bases, with 12 bases left between them. The CDR3 runs to 14 residues. Germline CDR1 and CDR2: MNHEY and SVGAGI. The DNA for the CDR3 is TGTGCCAGCAGTCACAAGGGGACAAACACTGAAGCTTTCTTT. This sequence encodes CASSHKGTNTEAFF.

The rearrangement uses TRBV27 and TRBJ2-7, with 8 bases matching TRBD1. The CDR3 contains 13 residues. With V trimmed by 8 bases and J by 4 bases, 7 bases remained unmatched. Germline V gives CDR1 MNHEY, CDR2 SMNVEV (reference sequence). Written as DNA, the CDR3 is TGTGCCAGCCGCGGGGACAGGCGGTACGAGCAGTACTTC. Its protein is CASRGDRRYEQYF.

CDR3 sequence: CSASQKKETQYF. The DNA for the CDR3 is TGCAGCGCATCCCAGAAAAAAGAGACCCAGTACTTC. The chain combines TRBV29-1 with TRBJ2-5; D is ambiguous. Germline CDR1 reads SQVTM; CDR2 reads ANQGSEA. The V end lost 7 bases, the J end lost 3 bases, and 12 bases lay between the germline ends. This CDR3 has 12 residues.

The J gene is TRBJ1-6, the V gene TRBV7-8; D is unclear. Germline CDR1 SGHVS, CDR2 FQNEAQ. V lost 2 bases, J lost 10 bases, and 18 bases lay in between. The CDR3 loop spans 16 amino acids. CDR3 sequence (DNA): TGTGCCAGCAGCTTAATGCGCGTTGGTAGACCATCACCCCTCCACTTT. Amino acids: CASSLMRVGRPSPLHF.

J is TRBJ2-2 and V is TRBV28; no definite D call. The CDR3 is made up of 13 amino acids. Trimming took 2 bases from V and 0 from J, leaving 1 base between them. Germline CDR1 and CDR2: MDHEN and SYDVKM. The CDR3 spells CASSLANTGELFF. Written as DNA, the CDR3 is TGTGCCAGCAGTTTAGCGAACACCGGGGAGCTGTTTTTT.

This clone was recorded a few times. The chain recombines TRBV28 with TRBJ1-2; 9 bases fit TRBD1. After removal of 4 bases from V and 7 bases from J, the junction contained 7 bases not matched to a gene. The CDR3 covers 14 residues. Germline lookup yields CDR1 MDHEN and CDR2 SYDVKM. Written as DNA, the CDR3 is TGTGCCAGCAGTTACCCTACAGGGGGCCCTGGCTACACCTTC. It encodes CASSYPTGGPGYTF.

This chain joins TRBV4-3 and TRBJ1-1, with D tentatively TRBD1 (5 bases). Germline values: CDR1 LGHNA, CDR2 YSLEER. V was clipped by 2 bases and J by 1 base, with 8 bases between them. This CDR3 has 14 residues. The CDR3 spells CASSQWGENTEAFF. In DNA, the CDR3 is TGCGCCAGCAGCCAATGGGGGGAGAACACTGAAGCTTTCTTT.

The chain has TRBV24-1 and TRBJ2-7; 7 positions match TRBD2. Germline V gives CDR1 KGHDR, CDR2 SFDVKD. There are 16 residues in the CDR3. V dropped 6 bases and J dropped 9; count of bases not matched to a gene: 19. CDR3 loop: CATSFVGRMGGNGQYF. The CDR3 DNA reads TGTGCCACCAGTTTTGTCGGGCGGATGGGAGGGAACGGGCAGTACTTC.

The CDR3 loop reads CASSLGIRDRAAYGYTF. CDR3 DNA: TGTGCCAGCAGCTTAGGAATCCGGGACAGGGCTGCTTATGGCTACACCTTC. The chain recombines TRBV7-9 with TRBJ1-2; TRBD1 agrees at 9 bases. CDR3 length: 17 residues. Trimming at V came to 1 base and at J to 5 bases, leaving 11 bases not matched to a gene. Germline V gene lookup returns CDR1 SEHNR and CDR2 FQNEAQ (reference sequence).